The TCR beta chain described here comes from a study of CD8+ T cells in alopecia areata. Reverse transcribed after extraction, RNA yielded cDNA as the sequencing template. Measured with immunoSEQ multiplex PCR; TCRdb has only the in-frame clones, and not every one. The repertoire holds about 190,000 clones, with about three fifths as singletons. With respect to this clone: As yet, its antigen is unknown.

Described treatment: oral pan-JAK inhibitor, 5-10 mg twice daily. The CDR3 is 15 residues long. V lost 2 bases, J lost 5 bases, and 10 bases stayed unmatched. Germline V lookup: CDR1 GTSNPN, CDR2 SVGIG (reference sequence). Study-level findings and limits: A great number of expanded lesional clones endured in scalp and blood during tofacitinib. Clonality exceeded that of normal scalp in lesional scalp, most notably in alopecia totalis/universalis. Treatment with tofacitinib significantly lowered scalp clonality and reduced expanded CD8+ clones among the top 100.

The source was CD4+ T cells sorted from blood, collected at week 4, from a patient treated with tofacitinib. This receptor was obtained from a human donor with alopecia areata. V usage is TRBV30 and J usage is TRBJ2-7; 9 nucleotides line up with TRBD2. CDR3: CAWSLVSGSLDEQYF. CDR3 bases: TGTGCCTGGAGTTTAGTTAGCGGGAGTCTCGACGAGCAGTACTTC.